This T cell receptor beta chain was sequenced during a study of blood T cell repertoires in COVID-19 (dated by TCRdb to 2018 to 2021). About the investigation overall: Samples from collaborators originated in the United States, Italy and Spain and spanned both the acute and convalescent phases of COVID-19. The repertoires were released in a freely available public database intended as a resource for research on the immune response to SARS-CoV-2. The prospective study material was composed of cDNA or gDNA derived from T cells, B-cell-depleted T cells, or PBMCs. Where available, HLA class I and class II types were taken from metadata supplied by the sample provider and were not determined by assay-based typing. Samples were obtained from the ongoing ImmuneRACE study (first 160 participants) and from approximately 1,200 subjects provided by 6 global collaborators. Sample metadata almost always included a de-identified subject ID, COVID-19 status, age in years and sex. Deeply sampled blood TCRbeta repertoires from subjects exposed to, actively infected with, or recovered from COVID-19 were included in the dataset.

There are 13 amino acids in the CDR3, from cysteine to phenylalanine inclusive. CDR3 DNA is the only sequence kept; it has 39 bases, read in frame from the first base. The CDR1 and CDR2 encoded by the germline V gene (reference sequence) are LNHDA and SQIVND. V drops 5 bases and J drops 0 bases, leaving 7 bases in between. Concerning this clone: The antigen it binds to is not known. Base qualities were left out, and no much larger clone turns up one base away.

Samples from volunteer blood donors who had recovered from COVID-19 were contributed by a second Seattle source. Collaborating institutions collected whole blood in K2EDTA tubes following their own protocols. For TCRbeta analysis, collaborator samples were shipped as frozen whole blood, as isolated PBMCs, or as DNA extracted from either sample type. What the study reported, not specific to this receptor: The amount of clinical and demographic metadata varied by source and participant and was provided uncurated.

TCRbeta CDR3 regions were amplified from genomic DNA using the immunoSEQ Assay, a bias-controlled multiplex PCR. The authors' pipeline ran thus. The number of nucleated cells in each sample was estimated by amplification of reference gene primers within the assay. To quantify the absolute abundance of each unique TCRbeta CDR3 rearrangement, sequence reads were collapsed and filtered. Productive Simpson clonality was computed per sample as the square root of Simpson's diversity index over productive rearrangements. As stored in TCRdb, this immuneACCESS dataset retains in-frame rearrangements with V and J assigned. A fraction of the clones does not appear; measured against another copy, unresolved V genes explain less than half of the discrepancy, and the remainder lacks a known reason. V and J calls and clone size are given by that table; D and trimming were obtained from the DNA. The sample table lists hundreds of thousands of clones, approximately 89% of them with a count of one. Around 1.5% of the sample is in the top ten clones.

The specimen was peripheral blood. The source is a woman aged 55-69 years who had recovered from COVID-19. The rearranged segments are TRBV19 and TRBJ1-2, with the D gene not confidently named. For the CDR3, the sequence is CASSVRTNYGYTF. The bases read TGTGCCAGTAGTGTTCGTACTAACTATGGCTACACCTTC.